This T cell receptor (beta chain) is drawn from a study of human T cells and chemical hapten exposure. TCRdb redid the calling of the RACE reads with MiXCR, one entry per CDR3 protein. The table has approximately 100,000 distinct CDR3 sequences, 9.5% to 12% seen once. The CDR3 runs to 13 residues. Germline V gene lookup returns CDR1 DFQATT and CDR2 SNEGSKA (reference sequence). Trimming pared 5 bases from V and 3 bases from J, leaving 13 bases between. This clonotype was counted only a few times. Specified time point: patch test 1, 2 weeks after DPC sensitization. Sample treatment: therapeutic diphenylcyclopropenone sensitization with weekly scalp DPC.

The V call is TRBV20-1, the J call TRBJ1-1; D gene unclear. This sample comprised whole blood, obtained in connection with sensitization to the hapten diphenylcyclopropenone (DPC). This clonotype originated in a woman between 40 and 55 years old with alopecia areata. Some clones in this sample may be carry-over from other donors' samples. The CDR3 DNA reads TGCAGTGCTGCCACACCACTTCACACTGAAGCTTTCTTT. Its protein is CSAATPLHTEAFF.